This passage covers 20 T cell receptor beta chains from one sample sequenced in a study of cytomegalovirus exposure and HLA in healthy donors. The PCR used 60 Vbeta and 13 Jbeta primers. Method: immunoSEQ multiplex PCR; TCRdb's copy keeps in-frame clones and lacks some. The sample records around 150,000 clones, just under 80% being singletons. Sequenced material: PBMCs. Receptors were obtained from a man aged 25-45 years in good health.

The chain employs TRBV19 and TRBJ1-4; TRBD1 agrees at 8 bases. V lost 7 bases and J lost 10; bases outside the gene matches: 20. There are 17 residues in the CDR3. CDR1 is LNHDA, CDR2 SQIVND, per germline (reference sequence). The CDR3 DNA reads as TGTGCCAGTACCCCCTCGCCCGCCTCAGGGGGCGCGGGAAAACTGTTTTTT. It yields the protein CASTPSPASGGAGKLFF.

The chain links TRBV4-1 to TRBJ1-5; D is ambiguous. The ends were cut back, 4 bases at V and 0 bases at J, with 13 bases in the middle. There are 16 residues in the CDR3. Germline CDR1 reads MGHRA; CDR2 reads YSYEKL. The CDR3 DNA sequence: TGCGCCAGCAGCCCTCATTGGGAGAATAGCAATCAGCCCCAGCATTTT. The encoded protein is CASSPHWENSNQPQHF.

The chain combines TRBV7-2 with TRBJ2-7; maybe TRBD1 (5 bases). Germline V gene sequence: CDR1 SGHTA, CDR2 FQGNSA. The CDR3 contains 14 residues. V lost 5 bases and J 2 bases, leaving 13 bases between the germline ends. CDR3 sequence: CASSPGLGPYEQYF. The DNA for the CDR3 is TGTGCCAGCAGCCCAGGGTTGGGGCCCTACGAGCAGTACTTC.

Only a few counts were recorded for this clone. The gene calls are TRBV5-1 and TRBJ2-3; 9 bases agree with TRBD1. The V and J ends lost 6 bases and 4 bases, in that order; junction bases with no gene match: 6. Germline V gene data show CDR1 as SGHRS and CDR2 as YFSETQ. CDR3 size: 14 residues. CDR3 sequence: CASNTGTGSDTQYF. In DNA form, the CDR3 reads TGCGCCAGCAATACCGGGACAGGGTCAGATACGCAGTATTTT. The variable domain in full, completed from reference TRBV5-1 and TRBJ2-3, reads KAGVTQTPRYLIKTRGQQVTLSCSPISGHRSVSWYQQTPGQGLQFLFEYFSETQRNKGNFPGRFSGRQFSNSRSEMNVSTLELGDSALYLCASNTGTGSDTQYFGPGTRLTVL.

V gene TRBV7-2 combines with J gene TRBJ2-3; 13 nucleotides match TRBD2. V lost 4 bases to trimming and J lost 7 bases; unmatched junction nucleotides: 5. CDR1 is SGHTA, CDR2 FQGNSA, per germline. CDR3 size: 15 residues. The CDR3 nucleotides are TGTGCCAGCAGCTCAGGGACTAGCGGGACATATACGCAGTATTTT. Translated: CASSSGTSGTYTQYF.

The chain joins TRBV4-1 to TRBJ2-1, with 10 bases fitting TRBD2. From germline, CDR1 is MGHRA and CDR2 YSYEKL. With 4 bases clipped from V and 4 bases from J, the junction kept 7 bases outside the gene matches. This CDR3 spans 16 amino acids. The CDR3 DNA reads TGCGCCAGCAGCCTTGCCGGGACTAGCGTATACAATGAGCAGTTCTTC. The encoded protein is CASSLAGTSVYNEQFF.

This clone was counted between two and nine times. This chain's CDR3 is CASSVGGAAYNEQFF. The CDR3 DNA reads as TGTGCCAGCAGCGTTGGGGGGGCCGCCTACAATGAGCAGTTCTTC. The chain carries TRBV7-3 and TRBJ2-1, with TRBD2 as a possible D gene (7 bases). Germline V CDR1 and CDR2: SGHTA, FQGTGA. Between the trimmed V and J ends, which lost 5 bases and 2 bases, there was a span of 13 bases. This CDR3 is built from 15 residues.

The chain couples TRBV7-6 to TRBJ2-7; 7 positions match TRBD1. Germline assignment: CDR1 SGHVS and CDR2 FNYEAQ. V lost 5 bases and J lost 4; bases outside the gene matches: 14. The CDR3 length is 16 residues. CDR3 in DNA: TGTGCCAGCAGCCAATCGGGAAGGGACAGTGAGTACGAGCAGTACTTC. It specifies CASSQSGRDSEYEQYF. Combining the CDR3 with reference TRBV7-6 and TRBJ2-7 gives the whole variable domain GAGVSQSPRYKVTKRGQDVALRCDPISGHVSLYWYRQALGQGPEFLTYFNYEAQQDKSGLPNDRFSAERPEGSISTLTIQRTEQRDSAMYRCASSQSGRDSEYEQYFGPGTRLTVT.

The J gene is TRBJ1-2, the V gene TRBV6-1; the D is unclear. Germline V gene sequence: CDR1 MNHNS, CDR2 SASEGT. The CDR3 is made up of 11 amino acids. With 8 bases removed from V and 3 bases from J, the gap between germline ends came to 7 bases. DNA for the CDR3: TGTGCCAGCGTCGGTGACTATGGCTACACCTTC. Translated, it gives CASVGDYGYTF.

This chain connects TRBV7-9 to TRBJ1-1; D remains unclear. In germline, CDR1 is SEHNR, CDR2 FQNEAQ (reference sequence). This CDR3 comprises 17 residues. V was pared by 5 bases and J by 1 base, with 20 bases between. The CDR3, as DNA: TGTGCCAGCAGCAAACCTAGCCATCGGTCAGAGAACACTGAAGCTTTCTTT. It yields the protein CASSKPSHRSENTEAFF.

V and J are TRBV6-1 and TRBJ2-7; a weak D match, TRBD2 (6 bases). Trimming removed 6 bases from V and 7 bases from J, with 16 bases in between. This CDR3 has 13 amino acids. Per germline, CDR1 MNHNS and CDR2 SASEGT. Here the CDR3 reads CASRYTAEGEQYF. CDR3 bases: TGTGCCAGCAGATATACAGCGGAGGGGGAGCAGTACTTC.

The chain's CDR3 is CSVSYPGQGLETQYF. The DNA of the CDR3 is TGCAGCGTTTCCTACCCGGGACAGGGGTTGGAGACCCAGTACTTC. V gene TRBV29-1 combines with J gene TRBJ2-5; 10 bases match TRBD1. Germline V gene data show CDR1 as SQVTM and CDR2 as ANQGSEA. The CDR3 extends over 15 amino acids. The V and J ends lost 5 bases and 5 bases, in that order; junction bases with no gene match: 11. Drawing the rest from reference TRBV29-1 and TRBJ2-5, the complete variable domain is SAVISQKPSRDICQRGTSLTIQCQVDSQVTMMFWYRQQPGQSLTLIATANQGSEATYESGFVIDKFPISRPNLTFSTLTVSNMSPEDSSIYLCSVSYPGQGLETQYFGPGTRLLVL.

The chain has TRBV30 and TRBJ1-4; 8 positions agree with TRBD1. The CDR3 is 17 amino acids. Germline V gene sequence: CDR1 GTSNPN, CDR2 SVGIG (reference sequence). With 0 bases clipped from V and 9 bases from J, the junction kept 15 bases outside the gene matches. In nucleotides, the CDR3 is TGTGCCTGGAGTGTACGCCAGAGGACAGGGTTAATCCAAAAACTGTTTTTT. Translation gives CAWSVRQRTGLIQKLFF.

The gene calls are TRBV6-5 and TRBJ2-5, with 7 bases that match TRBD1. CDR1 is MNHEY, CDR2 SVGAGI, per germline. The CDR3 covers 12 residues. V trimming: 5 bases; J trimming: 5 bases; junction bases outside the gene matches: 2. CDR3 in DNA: TGTGCCAGCAGTACAGGGGTCGAGACCCAGTACTTC. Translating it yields CASSTGVETQYF.

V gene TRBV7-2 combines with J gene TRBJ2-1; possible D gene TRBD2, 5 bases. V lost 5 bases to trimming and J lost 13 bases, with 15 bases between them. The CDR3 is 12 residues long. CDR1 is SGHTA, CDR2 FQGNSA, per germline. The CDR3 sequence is CASSPTKRDQFF. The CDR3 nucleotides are TGTGCCAGCAGCCCTACGAAGAGGGATCAGTTCTTC.

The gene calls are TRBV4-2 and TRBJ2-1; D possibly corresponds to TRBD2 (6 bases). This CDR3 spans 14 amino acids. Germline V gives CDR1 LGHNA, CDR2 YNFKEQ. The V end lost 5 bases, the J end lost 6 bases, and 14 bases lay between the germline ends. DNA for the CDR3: TGTGCCAGCAGCTCAGCGGGCAGAGGCAATGAGCAGTTCTTC. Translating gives CASSSAGRGNEQFF.

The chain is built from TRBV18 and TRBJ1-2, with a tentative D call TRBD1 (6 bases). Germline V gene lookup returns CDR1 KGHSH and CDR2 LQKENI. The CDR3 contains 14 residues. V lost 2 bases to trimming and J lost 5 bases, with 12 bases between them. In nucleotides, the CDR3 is TGTGCCAGCTCACCATCAGGACAGCCTTATGGCTACACCTTC. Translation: CASSPSGQPYGYTF.

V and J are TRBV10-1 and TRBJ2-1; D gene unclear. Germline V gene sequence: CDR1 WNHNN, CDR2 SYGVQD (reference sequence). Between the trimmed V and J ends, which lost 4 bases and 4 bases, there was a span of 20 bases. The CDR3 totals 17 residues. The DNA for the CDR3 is TGCGCCAGCAGTGCCAGCGACCTCGCGACTGGGTACAATGAGCAGTTCTTC. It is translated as CASSASDLATGYNEQFF.

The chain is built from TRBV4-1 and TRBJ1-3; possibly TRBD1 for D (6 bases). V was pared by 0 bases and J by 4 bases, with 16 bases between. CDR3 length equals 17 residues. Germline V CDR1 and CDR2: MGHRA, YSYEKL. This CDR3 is CASSQEGQGMRGNTIYF. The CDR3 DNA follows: TGCGCCAGCAGCCAAGAGGGTCAGGGGATGCGAGGAAACACCATATATTTT.

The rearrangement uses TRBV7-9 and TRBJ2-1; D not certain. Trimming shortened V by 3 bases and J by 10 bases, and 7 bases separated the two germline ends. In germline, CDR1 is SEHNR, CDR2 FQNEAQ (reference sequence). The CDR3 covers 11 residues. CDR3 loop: CASSFSREQFF. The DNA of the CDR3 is TGTGCCAGCAGCTTCTCTCGGGAGCAGTTCTTC.